Following are 24 T cell receptor beta chains from one sample sequenced in a study of cytomegalovirus exposure and HLA in healthy donors. It was with 60 Vbeta and 13 Jbeta primers that the PCR ran. Clones were read by immunoSEQ multiplex PCR, and TCRdb kept only the in-frame ones, dropping some. This sample carries about 170,000 clones, more than 80% of them seen once, and the ten largest clones take approximately 2.4%. Sequencing input: PBMCs. All receptors derive from a male donor in good health and CMV-seronegative.

This clone has just one count. The rearrangement joins TRBV28 to TRBJ2-3; no reliable D call. Per germline, CDR1 MDHEN and CDR2 SYDVKM. Trimming stripped 3 bases from V and 6 bases from J, with 13 bases between. The CDR3 totals 14 residues. The CDR3 is CASSFQTSWDTQYF. The CDR3 DNA reads as TGTGCCAGCAGTTTCCAGACTTCGTGGGATACGCAGTATTTT.

This clone appeared a few times. This chain joins TRBV28 and TRBJ2-1, with D unclear. Germline values: CDR1 MDHEN, CDR2 SYDVKM. The V and J ends lost 4 bases and 1 base respectively, with 11 bases between them. The CDR3 loop spans 15 amino acids. In DNA form, the CDR3 reads TGTGCCAGCAGTTGGGCAGGCAGATCCTACAATGAGCAGTTCTTC. Translated, it gives CASSWAGRSYNEQFF.

As to this clone: Sequence at one end of the junction differs from germline and may be a read error. The chain links TRBV7-7 to TRBJ2-1; 13 bases match TRBD2. This CDR3 comprises 15 residues. Germline CDR1 and CDR2: SSHAT and FNYEAQ (reference sequence). The CDR3 is CASSLGLAGDNEQFF. DNA of the CDR3: TGTGCTAGCAGCCTTGGACTAGCGGGGGACAATGAGCAGTTCTTC.

V is TRBV29-1 and J is TRBJ2-5; TRBD2 matches at 11 bases. Looked up from germline, CDR1 is SQVTM and CDR2 is ANQGSEA. The CDR3 is 15 residues long. Trimming removed 0 bases from V and 11 bases from J; junction bases left unmatched: 11. For the CDR3, the DNA is TGCAGCGTTGAAGAGGGACTAGCGGTTCGTCAGGGGCAGTACTTC. Translating it yields CSVEEGLAVRQGQYF. The entire variable domain, with the rest obtained from reference TRBV29-1 and TRBJ2-5, is as follows: SAVISQKPSRDICQRGTSLTIQCQVDSQVTMMFWYRQQPGQSLTLIATANQGSEATYESGFVIDKFPISRPNLTFSTLTVSNMSPEDSSIYLCSVEEGLAVRQGQYFGPGTRLLVL.

The chain carries TRBV9 and TRBJ2-5; the match to TRBD2 covers 14 bases. Unmatched junction bases numbered 7, after V lost 0 bases and J lost 3 bases. The CDR3 extends over 18 amino acids. Germline CDR1 reads SGDLS; CDR2 reads YYNGEE. The CDR3, as DNA: TGTGCCAGCAGCGTAGGGACTAGCGGGGGGCCCGGGGAAGAGACCCAGTACTTC. This sequence encodes CASSVGTSGGPGEETQYF.

J is TRBJ2-5 and V is TRBV5-4; TRBD1 might be the D (5 bases). CDR3 length: 14 residues. The V end lost 1 base, the J end lost 1 base, and 8 bases lay between the germline ends. Germline V gene data show CDR1 as SGHNT and CDR2 as YYREEE (reference sequence). CDR3 residues: CASSLPGSQETQYF. The CDR3 DNA sequence: TGTGCCAGCAGCTTGCCAGGGTCCCAAGAGACCCAGTACTTC.

The chain recombines TRBV18 with TRBJ2-5, with D possibly matching TRBD2 (6 bases). CDR3 length: 13 amino acids. Per germline, CDR1 KGHSH and CDR2 LQKENI. The V end lost 2 bases, the J end lost 5 bases, and 9 bases lay between the germline ends. The CDR3 bases are TGTGCCAGCTCACCAACTAGCTATGAGACCCAGTACTTC. Translated: CASSPTSYETQYF.

The chain is built from TRBV7-8 and TRBJ2-2; D is possibly TRBD2 (5 bases). The CDR3 is 15 residues long. CDR1 is SGHVS and CDR2 is FQNEAQ in the germline V gene. The germline V and J ends were trimmed by 2 bases and 2 bases, with 9 bases remaining between them. The CDR3 here is CASSLFPGNTGELFF. The CDR3, as DNA: TGTGCCAGCAGCTTATTTCCGGGAAACACCGGGGAGCTGTTTTTT.

V is TRBV6-1 and J is TRBJ2-2; D gene unclear. The CDR3 is made up of 15 amino acids. The V and J ends lost 2 bases and 6 bases respectively, with 13 bases between them. Germline V CDR1 and CDR2: MNHNS, SASEGT. The CDR3, as DNA: TGTGCCAGCAGTGAACCCACTAAAAGTGCCGGGGAGCTGTTTTTT. It is translated as CASSEPTKSAGELFF.

The genes are TRBV7-6 and TRBJ2-5; 10 bases match TRBD2. There are 16 residues in the CDR3. Germline values: CDR1 SGHVS, CDR2 FNYEAQ. Trimming at V came to 2 bases and at J to 6 bases, leaving 9 bases not matched to a gene. CDR3 region: CASSLSTPAGGKTQYF. For the CDR3, the DNA is TGTGCCAGCAGCTTATCCACCCCAGCGGGGGGGAAGACCCAGTACTTC.

CDR3 nucleotides: TGTGCCAGCAGCCGAGACAGGATCGGAATGAACACTGAAGCTTTCTTT. It encodes CASSRDRIGMNTEAFF. The chain joins TRBV7-2 to TRBJ1-1, with a weak D call TRBD1 (6 bases). Germline CDR1 reads SGHTA; CDR2 reads FQGNSA. There are 16 residues in the CDR3. V lost 5 bases and J lost 0, with 16 bases in between.

This rearrangement joins TRBV7-8 to TRBJ2-3, with 12 bases that match TRBD2. This CDR3 comprises 17 residues. CDR1 SGHVS and CDR2 FQNEAQ come from the germline V gene. V lost 5 bases to trimming and J lost 3 bases; unmatched junction nucleotides: 9. The CDR3: CASSHRLAGVRTDTQYF. The CDR3 bases are TGTGCCAGCAGCCATCGACTAGCGGGAGTTAGGACAGATACGCAGTATTTT.

V gene TRBV28 combines with J gene TRBJ2-7; TRBD2 matches 12 bases. CDR1 MDHEN and CDR2 SYDVKM come from the germline V gene. With 5 bases clipped from V and 4 bases from J, the junction kept 6 bases outside the gene matches. The CDR3 contains 15 residues. Here the CDR3 DNA reads TGTGCCAGCAGTGGGCCTAGCGGGGGGGTTTACGAGCAGTACTTC. Translated, it gives CASSGPSGGVYEQYF.

The chain carries TRBV28 and TRBJ2-7; tentatively, D is TRBD2 (6 bases). The CDR3 consists of 15 residues. Trimming removed 2 bases at V and 2 bases at J, with 13 bases between. Per germline, CDR1 MDHEN and CDR2 SYDVKM. In DNA form, the CDR3 reads TGTGCCAGCAGTTTAGATGGAGGGGTGACCTACGAGCAGTACTTC. Protein product: CASSLDGGVTYEQYF. The full variable domain, in which reference TRBV28 and TRBJ2-7 provide the parts outside the CDR3, is DVKVTQSSRYLVKRTGEKVFLECVQDMDHENMFWYRQDPGLGLRLIYFSYDVKMKEKGDIPEGYSVSREKKERFSLILESASTNQTSMYLCASSLDGGVTYEQYFGPGTRLTVT.

This clone is a singleton in its sample. CDR3 nucleotide sequence: TGTGCCAGTAGCGAGGGGGCCACCTACGAGCAGTACTTC. Amino acid sequence: CASSEGATYEQYF. The chain carries TRBV19 and TRBJ2-7; the match to TRBD1 covers 7 bases. The ends lost 6 bases at V and 2 bases at J; junction bases unmatched: 4. This CDR3 spans 13 amino acids. Germline V CDR1 and CDR2: LNHDA, SQIVND (reference sequence).

J is TRBJ2-1 and V is TRBV5-1, with 7 bases aligning to TRBD1. There are 12 residues in the CDR3. Trimming cost V 0 bases and J 13 bases; bases outside gene matches: 4. CDR1 is SGHRS and CDR2 is YFSETQ in the germline V gene. The CDR3 spells CASSLERQGQFF. As DNA, the CDR3 is TGCGCCAGCAGCTTGGAAAGACAGGGACAGTTCTTC.

The chain joins TRBV29-1 to TRBJ1-1; unclear D gene. This CDR3 has 13 residues. The V end was cut by 4 bases, the J end by 2 bases, with 11 bases between. The germline gives CDR1 SQVTM, CDR2 ANQGSEA. CDR3 residues: CSVAALLNTEAFF. The CDR3 bases are TGCAGCGTTGCTGCACTACTAAACACTGAAGCTTTCTTT.

The chain couples TRBV5-1 to TRBJ2-2; 9 bases map to TRBD1. The CDR3 spans 15 residues. Looked up from germline, CDR1 is SGHRS and CDR2 is YFSETQ. After removal of 4 bases from V and 4 bases from J, the junction contained 5 bases not matched to a gene. The CDR3 region has the DNA TGCGCCAGCAGCCCGGACAGGGGAGGCACCGGGGAGCTGTTTTTT. Its protein product is CASSPDRGGTGELFF.

The chain links TRBV6-1 to TRBJ2-7, with TRBD1 matching over 12 bases. The germline V gene encodes CDR1 MNHNS and CDR2 SASEGT. The CDR3 contains 15 residues. V lost 4 bases to trimming and J lost 1 base; unmatched junction nucleotides: 2. CDR3 region: CASSVGQGASYEQYF. CDR3 in DNA: TGTGCCAGCAGTGTGGGACAGGGGGCTTCCTACGAGCAGTACTTC.

The chain joins TRBV7-8 to TRBJ2-7; 11 nucleotides match TRBD2. The trim removed 2 bases at V and 2 bases at J, leaving 2 bases unmatched. This CDR3 has 15 residues. CDR1 and CDR2 (germline): SGHVS, FQNEAQ. The CDR3 DNA sequence: TGTGCCAGCAGCTTATTTAGCGGGGGGGCCTACGAGCAGTACTTC. It codes for CASSLFSGGAYEQYF.

This clone has a handful of counts. The gene calls are TRBV5-4 and TRBJ1-2, with TRBD1 matching 8 bases. With V trimmed by 3 bases and J by 3 bases, 7 bases remained unmatched. The length of the CDR3 is 15 residues. CDR1 is SGHNT, CDR2 YYREEE, per germline (reference sequence). The CDR3 region is CASSWRDRTYYGYTF. The CDR3 DNA reads TGTGCCAGCAGCTGGAGGGACAGGACGTACTATGGCTACACCTTC. The full variable domain, completed using reference TRBV5-4 and TRBJ1-2, is ETGVTQSPTHLIKTRGQQVTLRCSSQSGHNTVSWYQQALGQGPQFIFQYYREEENGRGNFPPRFSGLQFPNYSSELNVNALELDDSALYLCASSWRDRTYYGYTFGSGTRLTVV.

This chain links TRBV19 with TRBJ1-4, with 9 bases lining up with TRBD1. Germline lookup yields CDR1 LNHDA and CDR2 SQIVND (reference sequence). There are 14 residues in the CDR3. Trimming removed 5 bases from V and 7 bases from J; junction bases left unmatched: 5. CDR3 nucleotides: TGTGCCAGTAGTGTCCGGACAGGGGTTGAAAAACTGTTTTTT. Protein product: CASSVRTGVEKLFF. The entire variable domain, with the rest obtained from reference TRBV19 and TRBJ1-4, is as follows: DGGITQSPKYLFRKEGQNVTLSCEQNLNHDAMYWYRQDPGQGLRLIYYSQIVNDFQKGDIAEGYSVSREKKESFPLTVTSAQKNPTAFYLCASSVRTGVEKLFFGSGTQLSVL.

As to this clone: The junction differs from germline at one of its ends, possibly a read error. This chain uses TRBV4-3 with TRBJ1-2, with D maybe TRBD1 (5 bases). The germline gives CDR1 LGHNA, CDR2 YSLEER. This CDR3 contains 14 residues. CDR3 DNA: TGCGCCAGCAGCCGCACATTTAGGGACTATGGCTACCCCTTC. Its protein is CASSRTFRDYGYPF.

V is TRBV16 and J is TRBJ2-3; no definite D call. The germline V gene encodes CDR1 KGHSY and CDR2 FQNENV. The V end lost 0 bases, the J end lost 2 bases, and 9 bases lay between the germline ends. This CDR3 is built from 15 residues. CDR3 DNA: TGTGCCAGCAGCCAATCTGCTAGGTACACAGATACGCAGTATTTT. Protein sequence: CASSQSARYTDTQYF.